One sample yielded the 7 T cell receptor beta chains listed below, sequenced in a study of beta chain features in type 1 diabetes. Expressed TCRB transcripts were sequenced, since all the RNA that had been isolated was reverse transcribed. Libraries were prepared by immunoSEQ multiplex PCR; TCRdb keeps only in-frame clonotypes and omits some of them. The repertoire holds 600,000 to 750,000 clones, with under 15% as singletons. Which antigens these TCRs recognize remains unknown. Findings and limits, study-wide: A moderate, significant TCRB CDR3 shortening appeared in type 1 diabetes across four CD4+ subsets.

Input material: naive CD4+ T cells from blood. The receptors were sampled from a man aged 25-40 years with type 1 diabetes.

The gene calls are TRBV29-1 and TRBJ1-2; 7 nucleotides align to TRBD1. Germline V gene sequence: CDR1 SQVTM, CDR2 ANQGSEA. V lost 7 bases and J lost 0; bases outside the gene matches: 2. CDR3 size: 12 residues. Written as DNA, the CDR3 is TGCAGCGGGGACAGCCCTAACTATGGCTACACCTTC. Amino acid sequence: CSGDSPNYGYTF. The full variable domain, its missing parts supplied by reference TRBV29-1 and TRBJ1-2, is SAVISQKPSRDICQRGTSLTIQCQVDSQVTMMFWYRQQPGQSLTLIATANQGSEATYESGFVIDKFPISRPNLTFSTLTVSNMSPEDSSIYLCSGDSPNYGYTFGSGTRLTVV.

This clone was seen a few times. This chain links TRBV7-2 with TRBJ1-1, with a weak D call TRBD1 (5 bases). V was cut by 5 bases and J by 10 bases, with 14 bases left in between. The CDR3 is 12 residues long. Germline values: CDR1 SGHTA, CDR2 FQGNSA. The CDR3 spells CASSPSTRGAFF. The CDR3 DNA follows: TGTGCCAGCAGCCCCTCAACGAGGGGAGCTTTCTTT. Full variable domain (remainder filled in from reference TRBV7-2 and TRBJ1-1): GAGVSQSPSNKVTEKGKDVELRCDPISGHTALYWYRQSLGQGLEFLIYFQGNSAPDKSGLPSDRFSAERTGGSVSTLTIQRTQQEDSAVYLCASSPSTRGAFFGQGTRLTVV.

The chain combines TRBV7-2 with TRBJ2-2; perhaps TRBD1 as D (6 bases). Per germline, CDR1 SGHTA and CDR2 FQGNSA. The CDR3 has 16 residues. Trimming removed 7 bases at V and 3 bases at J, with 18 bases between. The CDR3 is CASTSGQGGYTGELFF. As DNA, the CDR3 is TGTGCCAGCACCTCCGGTCAAGGGGGATACACCGGGGAGCTGTTTTTT.

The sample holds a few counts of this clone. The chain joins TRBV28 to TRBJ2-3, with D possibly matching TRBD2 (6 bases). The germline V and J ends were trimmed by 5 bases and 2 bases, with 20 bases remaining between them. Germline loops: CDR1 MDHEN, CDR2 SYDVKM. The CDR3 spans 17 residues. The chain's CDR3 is CASSPFPGRGFTDTQYF. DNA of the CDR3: TGTGCCAGCAGTCCCTTCCCGGGGCGGGGATTCACAGATACGCAGTATTTT.

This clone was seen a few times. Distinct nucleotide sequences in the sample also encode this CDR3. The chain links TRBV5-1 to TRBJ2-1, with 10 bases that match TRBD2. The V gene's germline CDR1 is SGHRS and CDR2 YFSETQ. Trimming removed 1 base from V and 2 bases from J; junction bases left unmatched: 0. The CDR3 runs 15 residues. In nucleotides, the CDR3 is TGCGCCAGCAGCTTGACTAGCGGGGCCTACAATGAGCAGTTCTTC. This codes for CASSLTSGAYNEQFF.

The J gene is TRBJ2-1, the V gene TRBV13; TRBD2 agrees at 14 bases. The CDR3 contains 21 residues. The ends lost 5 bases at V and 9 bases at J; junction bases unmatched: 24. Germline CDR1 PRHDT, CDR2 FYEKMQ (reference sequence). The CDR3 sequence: CASSPSPTSGGASRPGGEQFF. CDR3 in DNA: TGTGCCAGCAGCCCGAGCCCGACTAGCGGGGGGGCCTCACGGCCAGGTGGTGAGCAGTTCTTC.

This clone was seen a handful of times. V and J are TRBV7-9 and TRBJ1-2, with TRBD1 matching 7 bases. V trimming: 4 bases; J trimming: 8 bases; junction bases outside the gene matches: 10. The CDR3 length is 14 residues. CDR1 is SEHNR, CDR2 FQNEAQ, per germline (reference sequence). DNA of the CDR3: TGTGCCAGCAGCTCTGCTCTGGGACAGCGGGGCTACACCTTC. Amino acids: CASSSALGQRGYTF.